Listed here are 15 T cell receptor beta chains from one sample, sequenced in a study of blood T cells in healthy people across ages (dated by TCRdb to 2013 to 2016). Library construction relied on 5' RACE. Sequencing was performed on an Illumina HiSeq 2500. The second PCR ran for roughly 7 to 11 cycles and used a J-beta primer mix along with a sample-barcoded 5' primer. TCRdb reprocessing: public reads trimmed at Q25 with fastp, clones called with MiXCR, in-frame beta chains kept. Every distinct CDR3 protein forms one entry, paired with its most common genes and DNA. The sample includes hundreds of thousands of distinct CDR3 sequences, with about 61% observed a single time. Clones ranked in the top ten supply 20% to 30% of the sample. What was sequenced was blood. These receptors originate from a man aged 40-50 years in good health.

This clonotype was observed at least ten times. The chain employs TRBV25-1 and TRBJ2-5, with no clear D. The CDR3 spans 8 residues. Trimming left V 3 bases short and J 11 bases short, with 1 base between. Looked up from germline, CDR1 is MGHDK and CDR2 is SYGVNS. CDR3 DNA sequence: TGTGCCAGCAGTGAGCAGTACTTC. It translates to CASSEQYF.

A few counts support this clonotype. The chain carries TRBV4-1 and TRBJ1-4; the D is unclear. Germline V CDR1 and CDR2: MGHRA, YSYEKL. This CDR3 spans 14 amino acids. Trimming left V 1 base short and J 3 bases short, with 6 bases between. In DNA form, the CDR3 reads TGCGCCAGCAGCCAAGTGGGCTCTAATGAAAAACTGTTTTTT. Amino acid sequence: CASSQVGSNEKLFF.

The V gene is TRBV20-1, the J gene TRBJ1-2, with a tentative D call TRBD1 (5 bases). This CDR3 is built from 14 residues. The V end was cut by 1 base, the J end by 3 bases, with 12 bases between. Germline V gives CDR1 DFQATT, CDR2 SNEGSKA (reference sequence). The CDR3 protein is CSARAIDSYYGYTF. The DNA of the CDR3 is TGCAGTGCTAGAGCAATCGACAGCTACTATGGCTACACCTTC.

To note about this clonotype: The junction departs from germline at one end; a sequencing error may be responsible. The CDR3 sequence: CASRGAGNYNGQFF. DNA for the CDR3: TGTGCCAGCAGGGGTGCGGGGAACTACAATGGGCAGTTCTTC. This chain uses TRBV6-5 with TRBJ2-1, with D possibly being TRBD2 (6 bases). Germline V gives CDR1 MNHEY, CDR2 SVGAGI. The CDR3 runs 14 residues.

In DNA form, the CDR3 reads TGTGCCAGCAGCCAAGATCCACCGGGCCCTCGGGGAGGGAGCACAGATACGCAGTATTTT. This encodes CASSQDPPGPRGGSTDTQYF. The rearrangement joins TRBV3-1 to TRBJ2-3; 7 positions match TRBD2. CDR1 and CDR2 (germline): LGHDT, YNNKEL (reference sequence). V lost 0 bases, J lost 0 bases, and 15 bases stayed unmatched. The CDR3 runs to 20 residues.

This clonotype was observed a handful of times. The V and J genes are TRBV21-1 and TRBJ2-3. TRBV21-1 is given as a pseudogene. This CDR3 has 12 residues. This CDR3 is CASSKSSDTQYF. CDR3 coding DNA: TGTGCCAGCAGCAAATCTTCTGATACGCAGTATTTT.

The chain has TRBV6-5 and TRBJ2-1; possible D gene TRBD2, 5 bases. This CDR3 is built from 19 residues. V dropped 3 bases and J dropped 0 bases, with 21 bases sitting between them. Germline CDR1 reads MNHEY; CDR2 reads SVGAGI. The CDR3 reads CASSYRRTPIGSSYNEQFF. The DNA of the CDR3 is TGTGCCAGCAGTTATCGGCGGACTCCCATAGGGAGCTCCTACAATGAGCAGTTCTTC.

The CDR3 loop reads CASRSDRRANYGYTF. In nucleotides, the CDR3 is TGTGCCAGCAGGTCGGACAGGCGCGCTAACTATGGCTACACCTTC. The chain links TRBV7-9 to TRBJ1-2; 7 bases fit TRBD1. The CDR3 contains 15 residues. Trimming took 6 bases from V and 0 from J; bases not matched to a gene: 7. Germline V lookup: CDR1 SEHNR, CDR2 FQNEAQ (reference sequence).

This clonotype was recorded once. The chain links TRBV10-3 to TRBJ2-3; D remains unclear. The ends were cut back, 4 bases at V and 0 bases at J, with 11 bases in the middle. Germline V CDR1 and CDR2: ENHRY, SYGVKD. This CDR3 region has 15 residues. CDR3 nucleotides: TGTGCCATCAGTGTAAGCCCGGAGAGCACAGATACGCAGTATTTT. This sequence encodes CAISVSPESTDTQYF.

A few counts support this clonotype. The chain uses TRBV11-2 and TRBJ2-5; 7 nucleotides align to TRBD2. Germline trimming cut 1 base from V and 0 bases from J; bases unmatched to any gene: 5. Per the germline V gene, CDR1 is SGHAT and CDR2 is FQNNGV. The CDR3 runs to 16 residues. DNA of the CDR3: TGTGCCAGCAGCTTAGGGACTAGGGAGTACCAAGAGACCCAGTACTTC. This codes for CASSLGTREYQETQYF.

Ten or more counts support this clonotype. The chain joins TRBV27 to TRBJ2-7, with no clear D. The CDR3 is made up of 13 amino acids. The V end lost 2 bases, the J end lost 3 bases, and 8 bases lay between the germline ends. Germline V gene lookup returns CDR1 MNHEY and CDR2 SMNVEV (reference sequence). In DNA form, the CDR3 reads TGTGCCAGCAGTTTAAGCAGGAGCTACGAGCAGTACTTC. It codes for CASSLSRSYEQYF.

This chain uses TRBV6-1 with TRBJ2-1; D possibly corresponds to TRBD1 (7 bases). The length of the CDR3 is 14 residues. The germline V gene has CDR1 MNHNS and CDR2 SASEGT. The ends were cut back, 1 base at V and 9 bases at J, with 13 bases in the middle. In nucleotides, the CDR3 is TGTGCCAGCAGTGAAGGCAGGGGGGCGACTGAGCAGTTCTTC. Protein: CASSEGRGATEQFF.

The chain employs TRBV11-1 and TRBJ2-1; 9 nucleotides align to TRBD2. The CDR3 extends over 21 amino acids. V lost 2 bases, J lost 3 bases, and 20 bases stayed unmatched. Germline CDR1 reads SGHAT; CDR2 reads FQDESV (reference sequence). The CDR3 DNA reads TGTGCCAGCAGCTTATGGTCTAGCGGGACGACTCGACCCTATATCTACAATGAGCAGTTCTTC. Its translation is CASSLWSSGTTRPYIYNEQFF.

The V and J genes are TRBV29-1 and TRBJ2-3; TRBD1 matches 7 bases. The CDR3 has 13 amino acids. V dropped 5 bases and J dropped 5; count of bases not matched to a gene: 7. CDR1 and CDR2 (germline): SQVTM, ANQGSEA. The CDR3, as DNA: TGCAGCGTTAACTTGGCAGGGGGAGATACGCAGTATTTT. Translated: CSVNLAGGDTQYF.

This chain links TRBV2 with TRBJ2-7; TRBD1 matches 7 bases. J lost 3 bases, V lost 6 bases, and 8 bases had no gene match. The CDR3 consists of 14 residues. The V gene's germline CDR1 is SNHLY and CDR2 FYNNEI. CDR3: CASRSRGQLYEQYF. DNA of the CDR3: TGTGCCAGCAGGAGCCGGGGACAGCTCTACGAGCAGTACTTC.